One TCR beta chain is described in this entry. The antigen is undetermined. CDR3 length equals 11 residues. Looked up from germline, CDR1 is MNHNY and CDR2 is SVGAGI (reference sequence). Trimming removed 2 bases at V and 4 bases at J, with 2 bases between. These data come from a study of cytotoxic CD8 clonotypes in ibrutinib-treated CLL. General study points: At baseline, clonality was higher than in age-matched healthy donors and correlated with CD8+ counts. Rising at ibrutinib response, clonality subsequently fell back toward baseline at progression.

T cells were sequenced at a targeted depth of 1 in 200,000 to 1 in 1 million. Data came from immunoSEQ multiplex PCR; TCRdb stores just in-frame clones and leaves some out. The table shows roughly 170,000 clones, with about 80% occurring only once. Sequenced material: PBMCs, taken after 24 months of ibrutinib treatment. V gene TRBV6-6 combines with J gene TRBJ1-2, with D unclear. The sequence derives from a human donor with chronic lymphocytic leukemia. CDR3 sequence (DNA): TGTGCCAGCAGTTACACCTATGGCTACACCTTC. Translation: CASSYTYGYTF.